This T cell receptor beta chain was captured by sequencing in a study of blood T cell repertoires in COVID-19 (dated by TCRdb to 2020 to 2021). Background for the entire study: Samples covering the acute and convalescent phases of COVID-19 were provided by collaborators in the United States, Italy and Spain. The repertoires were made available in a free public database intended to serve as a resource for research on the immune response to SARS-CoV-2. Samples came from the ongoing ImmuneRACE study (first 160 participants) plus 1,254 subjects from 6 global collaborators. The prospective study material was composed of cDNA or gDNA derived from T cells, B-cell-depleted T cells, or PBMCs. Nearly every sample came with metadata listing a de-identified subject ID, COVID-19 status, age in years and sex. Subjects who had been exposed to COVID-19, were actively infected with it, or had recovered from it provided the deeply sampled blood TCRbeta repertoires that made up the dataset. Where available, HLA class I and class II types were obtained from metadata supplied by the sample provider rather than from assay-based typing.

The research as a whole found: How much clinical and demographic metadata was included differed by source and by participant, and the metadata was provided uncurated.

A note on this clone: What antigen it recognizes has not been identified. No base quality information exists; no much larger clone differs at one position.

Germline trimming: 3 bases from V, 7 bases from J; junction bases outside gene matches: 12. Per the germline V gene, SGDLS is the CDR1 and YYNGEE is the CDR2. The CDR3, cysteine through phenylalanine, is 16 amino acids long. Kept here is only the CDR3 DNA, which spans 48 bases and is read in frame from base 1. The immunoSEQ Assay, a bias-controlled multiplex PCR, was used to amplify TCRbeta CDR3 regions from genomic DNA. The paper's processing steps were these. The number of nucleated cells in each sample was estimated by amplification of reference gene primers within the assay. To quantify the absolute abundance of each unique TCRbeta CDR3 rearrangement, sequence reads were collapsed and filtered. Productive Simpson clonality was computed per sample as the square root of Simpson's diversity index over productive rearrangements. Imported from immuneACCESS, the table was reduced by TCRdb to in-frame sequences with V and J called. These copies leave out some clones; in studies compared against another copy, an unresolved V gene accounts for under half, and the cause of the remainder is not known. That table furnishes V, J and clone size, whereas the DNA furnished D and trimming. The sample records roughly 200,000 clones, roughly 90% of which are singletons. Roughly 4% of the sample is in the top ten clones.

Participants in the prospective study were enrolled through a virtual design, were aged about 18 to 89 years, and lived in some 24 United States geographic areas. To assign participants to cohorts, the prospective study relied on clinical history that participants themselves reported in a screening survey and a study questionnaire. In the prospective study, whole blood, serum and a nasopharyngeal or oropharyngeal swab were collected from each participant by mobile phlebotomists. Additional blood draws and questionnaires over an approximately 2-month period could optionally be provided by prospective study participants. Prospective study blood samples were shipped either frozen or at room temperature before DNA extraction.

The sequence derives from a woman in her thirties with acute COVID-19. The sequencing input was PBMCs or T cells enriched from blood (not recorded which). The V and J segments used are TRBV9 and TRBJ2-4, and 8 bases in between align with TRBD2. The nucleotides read TGTGCCAGCAGCGCCTCCGGGGGGGTTGGATGGAACATTCAGTACTTC. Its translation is CASSASGGVGWNIQYF.